What follows is one T cell receptor beta chain and its context. As processed by the authors: It was from reference gene primer amplification that nucleated cell counts were estimated. Sequenced by immunoSEQ multiplex PCR; TCRdb stores in-frame clones only, minus some. V and J calls and clone size are given by that table; D and trimming were obtained from the DNA. This table has around 84,000 clones, around 80% appearing once. These data belong to a study of blood T cell repertoires in COVID-19. The germline V gene encodes CDR1 MNHEY and CDR2 SVGEGT. With 1 base removed from V and 7 bases from J, the gap between germline ends came to 13 bases. The CDR3 contains 15 residues.

This TCR was sampled from a woman in her forties with active or convalescent COVID-19. Sequenced: peripheral blood. This chain joins TRBV6-2 or TRBV6-3 and TRBJ2-2, with D maybe TRBD2 (5 bases). The CDR3 sequence: CASSYYHSVGGELFF. In DNA, the CDR3 is TGTGCCAGCAGTTACTACCATAGCGTGGGCGGGGAGCTGTTTTTT.